This TCR beta chain was captured in a study of CD8 T cells in Susac syndrome. The RNA input was roughly 0.45 to 1 ug, and it was reverse transcribed with random hexamers. An immunoSEQ multiplex PCR generated amplified TCR beta CDR3 products spanning 54 Vbeta and 13 Jbeta. TCRdb reanalysed the immunoSEQ multiplex PCR reads using MiXCR and keeps one entry per CDR3 protein. The sample has a few hundred thousand distinct CDR3 sequences, 95% seen once. Germline trimming cut 3 bases from V and 8 bases from J; bases unmatched to any gene: 9. The germline CDR1 and CDR2 sequences are LNHNV and YYDKDF (reference sequence). CDR3 length: 16 residues. Negative isolation yielded CD4+ and CD8+ T cells, and FACS enriched TEMRA cells.

The receptor comes from a human donor with multiple sclerosis. Sequenced: CD4+ T cells from PBMCs. This chain connects TRBV15 to TRBJ1-6; TRBD1 agrees at 8 bases. CDR3 sequence (DNA): TGTGCCACCAGCAGTAGCGGACAGGGTACCCATTCACCCCTCCACTTT. Translation gives CATSSSGQGTHSPLHF.